This T cell receptor beta chain was profiled in a study of blood T cell repertoires in COVID-19. Germline V gene sequence: CDR1 KGHSH, CDR2 LQKENI. Germline trimming cut 5 bases from V and 3 bases from J; bases unmatched to any gene: 6. The CDR3 length is 15 residues. Generated by immunoSEQ multiplex PCR, the TCRdb table keeps only in-frame clones and is missing some. The sample lists over 300,000 clones; 80% to 90% were seen once. This TCR was sampled from a man aged 25 to 40 who had recovered from COVID-19. The J gene is TRBJ1-5, the V gene TRBV18, with 8 bases identical to TRBD1. The source material was PBMCs or T cells enriched from blood (not recorded which). CDR3 DNA: TGTGCCAGCTCAGCGGACAGGGAGGTCAATCAGCCCCAGCATTTT. Its translation: CASSADREVNQPQHF.